This is a list of T cell receptor beta chains from one sample in a study of vaccination effects on CD4 cells after COVID-19. No antigen is known for these receptors. Using immunoSEQ multiplex PCR, the repertoire was profiled, and TCRdb retains in-frame clones only, with some absent. The sample includes about 46,000 clones, around 80% of them seen just once. Source: CD4+ T cells from PBMCs cultured with HCoV-OC43 spike peptides, taken after COVID-19 vaccination. The receptor source for this set is a human donor who received a COVID-19 vaccine. The CDR3 runs from the conserved cysteine through the conserved F or W. Each record gives: D gene, clone size, J gene, V gene, CDR3 protein, CDR3 DNA. A D gene is named only where the DNA matches it firmly. Expanded clones get a size class; other rows say once, few or many, or leave the size out.

. | . | TRBJ1-2 | TRBV28 | CASRFPREMGGYTF | TGTGCCAGCAGATTTCCCCGGGAAATGGGGGGCTACACCTTC
. | . | TRBJ1-4 | TRBV4-1 | CASSQDRGQEKLFF | TGCGCCAGCAGCCAAGATCGAGGACAGGAAAAACTGTTTTTT
. | . | TRBJ1-5 | TRBV5-1 | CASSLGQGSNQPQHF | TGCGCCAGCAGCTTGGGCCAGGGAAGCAATCAGCCCCAGCATTTT
TRBD2 | . | TRBJ2-1 | TRBV7-9 | CASSLVGGSMNEQFF | TGTGCCAGCAGCTTAGTGGGCGGGAGTATGAATGAGCAGTTCTTC
TRBD2 | few | TRBJ2-1 | TRBV2 | CASSEDLAVNEQFF | TGTGCCAGCAGTGAGGACCTAGCGGTGAATGAGCAGTTCTTC
. | few | TRBJ2-3 | TRBV7-9 | CASSLPGSVTDTQYF | TGTGCCAGCAGCTTACCAGGGTCAGTCACAGATACGCAGTATTTT
. | few | TRBJ1-2 | TRBV7-9 | CASSLVQAPYGYTF | TGTGCCAGCAGCTTAGTGCAGGCCCCCTATGGCTACACCTTC
. | . | TRBJ2-3 | TRBV5-4 | CASSLEGVTDTQYF | TGTGCCAGCAGCTTGGAAGGGGTCACAGATACGCAGTATTTT
. | . | TRBJ2-2 | TRBV4-2 | CASRGQVHTGELFF | TGTGCCAGCCGAGGGCAGGTTCACACCGGGGAGCTGTTTTTT
TRBD2 | few | TRBJ2-5 | TRBV7-9 | CASSLVLAGLETQYF | TGTGCCAGCAGCTTAGTACTAGCGGGACTAGAGACCCAGTACTTC
. | few | TRBJ1-1 | TRBV11-2 | CASSLVPSRTEAFF | TGTGCCAGCAGCTTAGTCCCCTCGAGGACTGAAGCTTTCTTT
. | . | TRBJ1-4 | TRBV5-1 | CASSLGQRPTTTNEKLFF | TGCGCCAGCAGCCTAGGACAGAGACCAACCACCACTAATGAAAAACTGTTTTTT
. | . | TRBJ1-1 | TRBV30 | CAWSVQGSLEAFF | TGTGCCTGGAGTGTACAAGGCAGCCTTGAAGCTTTCTTT
. | once | TRBJ1-1 | TRBV12-3/TRBV12-4 | CASSFGINTEAFF | TGTGCCAGCAGTTTTGGCATAAACACTGAAGCTTTCTTT
. | . | TRBJ2-3 | TRBV7-2 | CASSLVTVAWTDTQYF | TGTGCCAGCAGCTTAGTGACCGTGGCATGGACAGATACGCAGTATTTT
. | few | TRBJ1-5 | TRBV18 | CASSPNPYDQPQHF | TGTGCCAGCTCACCTAATCCGTATGATCAGCCCCAGCATTTT
. | . | TRBJ1-5 | TRBV10-1 | CASSETLQGPQHF | TGCGCCAGCAGTGAAACTCTTCAGGGGCCCCAGCATTTT
TRBD2 | . | TRBJ2-7 | TRBV11-2 | CASSLGTSGGARYEQYF | TGTGCCAGCAGCCTCGGGACTAGCGGGGGGGCGAGGTACGAGCAGTACTTC
. | . | TRBJ1-2 | TRBV19 | CASRPANYGYTF | TGTGCCAGCAGACCGGCTAACTATGGCTACACCTTC
. | . | TRBJ2-7 | TRBV3-1/TRBV3-2 | CASTPMGSSYEQYF | TGTGCCAGCACTCCAATGGGGTCCTCCTACGAGCAGTACTTC
. | . | TRBJ2-7 | TRBV18 | CASSSAGTHSYEQYF | TGTGCCAGCTCATCCGCCGGGACACACTCCTACGAGCAGTACTTC
. | . | TRBJ1-6 | TRBV5-1 | CASSLSGIPDSPLHF | TGCGCCAGCAGCTTATCAGGGATCCCCGATTCACCCCTCCACTTT
. | few | TRBJ2-2 | TRBV9 | CASSVGQGTNTGELFF | TGTGCCAGCAGCGTAGGACAAGGGACGAACACCGGGGAGCTGTTTTTT
. | . | TRBJ1-1 | TRBV9 | CASSALSDITVTEAFF | TGTGCCAGCAGCGCCCTCTCCGATATTACGGTCACTGAAGCTTTCTTT
TRBD1 | . | TRBJ2-6 | TRBV6-6 | CASSHLTLTGLLPGANVLTF | TGTGCCAGCAGCCACCTAACACTGACAGGGCTTCTCCCTGGGGCCAACGTCCTGACTTTC
TRBD1 | . | TRBJ1-1 | TRBV6-5 | CASRPRTGGKAFF | TGTGCCAGCAGGCCCCGAACAGGGGGCAAGGCTTTCTTT
. | . | TRBJ1-1 | TRBV5-1 | CASKETGPLNTEAFF | TGCGCCAGCAAGGAGACAGGTCCATTGAACACTGAAGCTTTCTTT
. | . | TRBJ1-4 | TRBV2 | CASSDGRGNEKLFF | TGTGCCAGCAGTGATGGGCGGGGTAATGAAAAACTGTTTTTT
. | . | TRBJ2-6 | TRBV3-1/TRBV3-2 | CASSQDPPVLLGANVLTF | TGTGCCAGCAGCCAAGACCCCCCTGTCCTGTTGGGGGCCAACGTCCTGACTTTC
. | few | TRBJ2-1 | TRBV6-5 | CASRDYNEQFF | TGTGCCAGCAGGGATTACAATGAGCAGTTCTTC
. | few | TRBJ2-5 | TRBV3-1/TRBV3-2 | CASSQGLSGTQYF | TGTGCCAGCAGCCAGGGGCTAAGTGGGACCCAGTACTTC
. | . | TRBJ2-5 | TRBV6-6 | CASSNGLQETQYF | TGTGCCAGCAGCAACGGACTGCAAGAGACCCAGTACTTC
TRBD1 | . | TRBJ1-2 | TRBV3-1/TRBV3-2 | CASSQDRGHGGYTF | TGTGCCAGCAGCCAGGACAGGGGGCATGGTGGCTACACCTTC
. | many | TRBJ1-5 | TRBV6-5 | CASTTTLSQPQHF | TGTGCCAGCACCACGACACTAAGTCAGCCCCAGCATTTT
TRBD2 | . | TRBJ2-6 | TRBV5-1 | CASSLVAGGTGANVLTF | TGCGCCAGCAGCTTGGTTGCGGGGGGAACTGGGGCCAACGTCCTGACTTTC
. | few | TRBJ1-2 | TRBV7-2 | CASSLESTYGYTF | TGTGCCAGCAGCTTAGAGTCAACCTATGGCTACACCTTC
TRBD2 | . | TRBJ2-1 | TRBV4-2 | CASSPAGGSSYNEQFF | TGTGCCAGCAGCCCCGCGGGAGGGAGCTCCTACAATGAGCAGTTCTTC
. | . | TRBJ1-1 | TRBV19 | CASSKGWGRDGNTEAFF | TGTGCCAGTAGTAAAGGTTGGGGCAGGGATGGGAACACTGAAGCTTTCTTT
TRBD1 | few | TRBJ2-1 | TRBV7-9 | CASSLARQGSTYNEQFF | TGTGCCAGCAGCTTGGCTAGACAGGGGAGCACCTACAATGAGCAGTTCTTC
TRBD1 | . | TRBJ2-7 | TRBV4-2 | CASSQEAGGPYEQYF | TGTGCCAGCAGCCAAGAGGCAGGGGGTCCCTACGAGCAGTACTTC
TRBD1 | . | TRBJ2-7 | TRBV11-2 | CASSRDRGPFYEQYF | TGTGCCAGCAGCCGGGACAGGGGACCTTTCTACGAGCAGTACTTC
. | . | TRBJ2-3 | TRBV6-2/TRBV6-3 | CASSSNRDKAPYTDTQYF | TGTGCCAGCAGTTCGAACCGGGACAAGGCCCCATACACAGATACGCAGTATTTT
TRBD2 | . | TRBJ2-2 | TRBV2 | CARRLAGVTGELFF | TGTGCCCGCCGGCTAGCGGGAGTAACCGGGGAGCTGTTTTTT
. | . | TRBJ1-5 | TRBV6-4 | CASSVDGNQPQHF | TGTGCCAGCAGTGTTGACGGGAATCAGCCCCAGCATTTT
. | once | TRBJ1-1 | TRBV19 | CASSIWTEAFF | TGTGCCAGTAGTATTTGGACTGAAGCTTTCTTT
. | . | TRBJ2-7 | TRBV11-2 | CASSPPGREPYEQYF | TGTGCCAGCAGCCCTCCGGGACGGGAACCCTACGAGCAGTACTTC
. | . | TRBJ2-7 | TRBV11-2 | CASSSGDEQYF | TGTGCCAGCAGCTCCGGAGACGAGCAGTACTTC
. | once | TRBJ2-1 | TRBV2 | CASSELEGGGGFF | TGTGCCAGCAGTGAATTAGAAGGGGGCGGGGGGTTCTTC
. | few | TRBJ2-1 | TRBV6-5 | CASRQGYNEQFF | TGTGCCAGCAGACAGGGCTACAATGAGCAGTTCTTC
TRBD2 | . | TRBJ2-2 | TRBV6-5 | CASSYSTSANTGELFF | TGTGCCAGCAGTTACTCGACTAGCGCGAACACCGGGGAGCTGTTTTTT
. | . | TRBJ2-2 | TRBV19 | CASSTGFSNTGELFF | TGTGCCAGTAGTACAGGATTTTCCAACACCGGGGAGCTGTTTTTT
. | . | TRBJ2-2 | TRBV20-1 | CSASEADTGELFF | TGCAGTGCTAGTGAGGCAGACACCGGGGAGCTGTTTTTT
. | . | TRBJ2-2 | TRBV18 | CASSPDPENTGELFF | TGTGCCAGCTCACCAGACCCAGAAAACACCGGGGAGCTGTTTTTT
TRBD1 | . | TRBJ1-4 | TRBV4-1 | CASSQGDRWRTNEKLFF | TGCGCCAGCAGCCAAGGGGACAGGTGGAGGACTAATGAAAAACTGTTTTTT
. | . | TRBJ2-7 | TRBV6-2/TRBV6-3 | CASSQIGLRGLYEQYF | TGTGCCAGCAGTCAAATAGGATTGCGCGGGCTCTACGAGCAGTACTTC
TRBD1 | . | TRBJ2-7 | TRBV5-1 | CASSPVGTGTYEQYF | TGCGCCAGCAGCCCGGTAGGGACAGGGACCTACGAGCAGTACTTC
TRBD1 | . | TRBJ1-5 | TRBV6-6 | CASSGGQGSNQPQHF | TGTGCCAGCAGCGGGGGACAGGGGAGCAATCAGCCCCAGCATTTT
TRBD1 | . | TRBJ1-6 | TRBV6-5 | CASSRGTGGGSPLHF | TGTGCCAGCAGTCGCGGGACAGGGGGCGGTTCACCCCTCCACTTT
. | . | TRBJ2-7 | TRBV6-5 | CASSYVYGSYEQYF | TGTGCCAGCAGTTACGTCTACGGCTCTTACGAGCAGTACTTC